These T cell receptor beta chains were read from a single sample in a study of blood T cell repertoires in COVID-19. The table came from immunoSEQ multiplex PCR; TCRdb's copy has only in-frame clones and leaves some out. Among under 250,000 clones, around 82% were seen once, and the ten largest hold 3% to 3.5%. The sample consisted of peripheral blood. These receptors originate from a young woman who had recovered from COVID-19. CDR3s include the opening cysteine and the closing phenylalanine or tryptophan. Each record gives: D gene, V gene, J gene, clone size, CDR3 protein, CDR3 DNA. D genes are given only for firm matches. Clone size appears in some rows only: once, few, many, or a class for an expanded clone.

>NA|TRBV5-1|TRBJ1-6|NA
CASSLDVPGAGSSPLHF
TGCGCCAGCAGCTTGGACGTCCCAGGGGCAGGGAGTTCACCCCTCCACTTT
>TRBD1|TRBV28|TRBJ1-1|NA
CASSSQGGSLNTEAFF
TGTGCCAGCAGTAGTCAGGGGGGCAGTTTGAACACTGAAGCTTTCTTT
>NA|TRBV25-1|TRBJ2-7|NA
CASSGRYGPSSYEQYF
TGTGCCAGCAGTGGGAGGTATGGCCCGAGCTCCTACGAGCAGTACTTC
>TRBD2|TRBV30|TRBJ2-7|few
CAWGTRLSYEQYF
TGTGCCTGGGGGACTAGGCTTTCCTACGAGCAGTACTTC
>TRBD2|TRBV27|TRBJ2-3|NA
CASSSPGLAGGGDTQYF
TGTGCCAGCAGTTCCCCGGGACTAGCGGGAGGTGGTGATACGCAGTATTTT
>TRBD1|TRBV19|TRBJ2-7|NA
CASSIGEGGEKEVASYEQYF
TGTGCCAGTAGTATCGGTGAAGGGGGCGAAAAGGAGGTGGCGTCCTACGAGCAGTACTTC
>TRBD2|TRBV19|TRBJ2-5|NA
CASSTRAREGQYF
TGTGCCAGTAGTACCAGGGCCAGGGAGGGCCAGTACTTC
>NA|TRBV5-1|TRBJ2-5|few
CASSLASSQETQYF
TGCGCCAGCAGCTTGGCCTCTAGCCAGGAGACCCAGTACTTC
>NA|TRBV14|TRBJ2-7|NA
CASSPQAYEQYF
TGTGCCAGCAGCCCCCAGGCCTACGAGCAGTACTTC
>NA|TRBV5-1|TRBJ2-7|NA
CASRPPTGPYEQYF
TGCGCCAGCCGCCCCCCTACAGGGCCCTACGAGCAGTACTTC
>NA|TRBV6-5|TRBJ1-3|NA
CASSYAPAVSGNTIYF
TGTGCCAGCAGTTACGCCCCTGCGGTCTCTGGAAACACCATATATTTT
>TRBD2|TRBV7-3|TRBJ2-3|NA
CASSPVAGGSTDTQYF
TGTGCCAGCAGCCCTGTAGCGGGAGGGAGCACAGATACGCAGTATTTT
>NA|TRBV11-1|TRBJ2-7|NA
CASSLRGYEQYF
TGTGCCAGCAGCTTAAGGGGGTACGAGCAGTACTTC
>TRBD2|TRBV28|TRBJ2-7|once
CASSAGLAGWEQYF
TGTGCCAGCAGTGCGGGACTAGCGGGATGGGAGCAGTACTTC
>NA|TRBV2|TRBJ1-3|NA
CASSSRAGRNTIYF
TGTGCCAGCAGTTCGAGGGCAGGGAGGAACACCATATATTTT
>NA|TRBV6-5|TRBJ2-1|NA
CASSKADTPYNEQFF
TGTGCCAGCAGCAAGGCGGACACTCCCTACAATGAGCAGTTCTTC
>NA|TRBV3-1/TRBV3-2|TRBJ2-1|NA
CASSQRGGRDNEQFF
TGTGCCAGCAGCCAAAGGGGGGGGAGGGACAATGAGCAGTTCTTC
>NA|TRBV5-6|TRBJ1-2|NA
CASSFHFGYTF
TGTGCCAGCAGCTTCCACTTTGGCTACACCTTC
>NA|TRBV12-5|TRBJ1-1|few
CASGLLGTEAFF
TGTGCTAGTGGTTTGCTCGGCACTGAAGCTTTCTTT
>TRBD2|TRBV7-2|TRBJ2-7|NA
CASSFSLTSGIDEQYF
TGTGCCAGCAGCTTTTCCCTGACTAGCGGGATAGACGAGCAGTACTTC